This TCR beta chain was identified during a study of cytomegalovirus exposure and HLA in healthy donors. Study-wide context: The study's early data release held around 85 million unique TCRs from HLA-typed donors. Findings and limits, study-wide: The study listed some 160 cytomegalovirus-associated TCR beta chains. Later analysis identified a missense DCLRE1C variant that was linked to TCR beta V- and J-gene trimming.

A remark on this clone: Its antigen is undetermined.

The donors were healthy bone marrow donors. Primers for the PCR totalled 60 Vbeta and 13 Jbeta. The assay was immunoSEQ multiplex PCR, and TCRdb's table has in-frame clones only and misses some. The sample totals approximately 190,000 clones; its top ten clones hold less than 0.85%. V was shortened by 5 bases and J by 9 bases, with 8 bases between the two germline ends. Germline V CDR1 and CDR2: GTSNPN, SVGIG (reference sequence). The CDR3 length is 11 residues. The chain carries TRBV30 and TRBJ1-6; maybe TRBD1 (5 bases). The source of this sequence is a boy younger than 18 in good health and CMV-seronegative. Sequencing used PBMCs. The CDR3 here is CAWGGGSPLHF. The CDR3 DNA follows: TGTGCCTGGGGCGGGGGTTCACCCCTCCACTTT.